These 32 T cell receptor beta chains originate from one sample sequenced in a study of blood T cell repertoires in COVID-19 (dated by TCRdb to the early 2020s). Libraries were built with the immunoSEQ multiplex PCR assay. Drawn from immuneACCESS, this table holds only the in-frame rearrangements with V and J called that TCRdb kept. Clones are partly lost; checked studies trace under half to an unresolved V gene and leave the rest unexplained. A total of about 59,000 clones appear in this sample, roughly 91% of them only once. Together, the top ten hold approximately 8.1% of the sample. The specimen was peripheral blood. Source of these receptors: a human donor in a cohort sampled during active COVID-19.

The rearrangement joins TRBV10-2 to TRBJ2-1; TRBD2 is a possible D gene (6 bases). The CDR3 runs to 12 residues. CDR1 is WSHSY and CDR2 is SAAADI in the germline V gene. V was pared by 4 bases and J by 12 bases, with 13 bases between. The CDR3 DNA reads as TGCGCCAGCAGTGTTGCGGGAAGGGGGCAGTTCTTC. As protein: CASSVAGRGQFF.

This chain connects TRBV21-1 to TRBJ2-7; the table's D call, TRBD1, has no DNA check behind it. TRBV21-1 is recorded as a pseudogene. The CDR3 totals 14 residues. The CDR3: CASSARDTCYEQYF. The CDR3, as DNA: TGTGCCAGCAGCGCCCGGGACACTTGCTACGAGCAGTACTTC.

The rearrangement joins TRBV5-5 to TRBJ1-2, with TRBD1 matching 8 bases. This CDR3 contains 16 residues. V was pared by 3 bases and J by 2 bases, with 9 bases of the junction left unmatched. The V gene's germline CDR1 is SGHKS and CDR2 YYEKEE (reference sequence). CDR3 sequence reads: CASSSPTGGKNYGYTF. The DNA for the CDR3 is TGTGCCAGCAGCTCCCCCACAGGGGGGAAAAACTATGGCTACACCTTC.

V is TRBV5-5 and J is TRBJ2-7, with a possible D match to TRBD2 (5 bases). The CDR3 sequence is 15 residues long. Germline V gene data show CDR1 as SGHKS and CDR2 as YYEKEE (reference sequence). V shed 5 bases and J shed 7 bases, with 22 bases lying between them. In DNA form, the CDR3 reads TGTGCCAGCAGTTCTGACTGGTCCTTTAGGGAGGAGCAGTACTTC. Translated, it gives CASSSDWSFREEQYF. The full variable domain, rest sourced from reference TRBV5-5 and TRBJ2-7, is DAGVTQSPTHLIKTRGQQVTLRCSPISGHKSVSWYQQVLGQGPQFIFQYYEKEERGRGNFPDRFSARQFPNYSSELNVNALLLGDSALYLCASSSDWSFREEQYFGPGTRLTVT.

The V call is TRBV7-2, the J call TRBJ1-1; 9 nucleotides line up with TRBD1. V was clipped by 5 bases and J by 10 bases; unmatched bases: 8. Germline V lookup: CDR1 SGHTA, CDR2 FQGNSA. The CDR3 has 13 residues. The CDR3, as DNA: TGTGCCAGCAGCCCTGGGACAGGGCGGGGAGCTTTCTTT. This codes for CASSPGTGRGAFF.

This chain connects TRBV11-2 to TRBJ2-1; D is possibly TRBD2 (6 bases). From germline, CDR1 is SGHAT and CDR2 FQNNGV. The CDR3 runs 16 residues. Trimming stripped 6 bases from V and 0 bases from J, with 15 bases between. The CDR3 here is CASRAADGSSYNEQFF. CDR3 DNA sequence: TGTGCCAGCAGGGCCGCGGACGGGAGCTCCTACAATGAGCAGTTCTTC.

The chain employs TRBV7-8 and TRBJ1-2; TRBD1 matches 9 bases. The CDR3 totals 14 residues. After removal of 6 bases from V and 5 bases from J, the junction contained 7 bases not matched to a gene. In germline, CDR1 is SGHVS, CDR2 FQNEAQ. The CDR3 region is CASSSTGGAYGYTF. For the CDR3, the DNA is TGTGCCAGCAGTTCTACAGGGGGCGCATATGGCTACACCTTC.

This chain links TRBV28 with TRBJ2-5, with TRBD1 as a possible D gene (5 bases). CDR3 length: 14 residues. Germline-derived CDR1 and CDR2 are MDHEN and SYDVKM. The V end lost 4 bases, the J end lost 5 bases, and 14 bases lay between the germline ends. This chain's CDR3 is CASSSTRQGETQYF. DNA for the CDR3: TGTGCCAGCAGTTCCACGCGGCAGGGTGAGACCCAGTACTTC. The full variable domain, its missing parts supplied by reference TRBV28 and TRBJ2-5, is DVKVTQSSRYLVKRTGEKVFLECVQDMDHENMFWYRQDPGLGLRLIYFSYDVKMKEKGDIPEGYSVSREKKERFSLILESASTNQTSMYLCASSSTRQGETQYFGPGTRLLVL.

The chain has TRBV15 and TRBJ1-5, with D maybe TRBD1 (6 bases). The CDR3 runs 15 residues. Trimming took 0 bases from V and 4 from J, leaving 10 bases between them. CDR1 LNHNV and CDR2 YYDKDF come from the germline V gene (reference sequence). The CDR3 nucleotides read TGTGCCACCAGCAGAGATACAGGGCGGAATCAGCCCCAGCATTTT. Its protein is CATSRDTGRNQPQHF.

This chain joins TRBV4-3 and TRBJ1-2; D is possibly TRBD1 (6 bases). CDR1 is LGHNA and CDR2 is YSLEER in the germline V gene. The CDR3 contains 18 residues. V lost 1 base and J lost 4, with 22 bases in between. CDR3 in DNA: TGCGCCAGCAGCCAAGCCTTGCCGGCGAACGGACAGCTCTATGGCTACACCTTC. Translation gives CASSQALPANGQLYGYTF.

The V call is TRBV5-6, the J call TRBJ1-1; a weak D match, TRBD1 (6 bases). The CDR3 length is 16 residues. Trimming removed 4 bases from V and 5 bases from J, with 21 bases in between. Germline V gene data show CDR1 as SGHDT and CDR2 as YYEEEE. CDR3 protein: CASSPPKGVMRTEAFF. CDR3 DNA: TGTGCCAGCAGCCCCCCCAAGGGGGTCATGAGGACTGAAGCTTTCTTT.

The gene calls are TRBV19 and TRBJ2-1; possible D gene TRBD2, 6 bases. CDR1 LNHDA and CDR2 SQIVND come from the germline V gene (reference sequence). The CDR3 consists of 13 residues. V lost 7 bases, J lost 3 bases, and 10 bases lay in between. CDR3 region: CASMEGHYNEQFF. The CDR3 bases are TGTGCCAGTATGGAGGGGCACTACAATGAGCAGTTCTTC.

The J gene is TRBJ2-5, the V gene TRBV7-3; a weak D match, TRBD1 (6 bases). Germline values: CDR1 SGHTA, CDR2 FQGTGA. V was cut by 3 bases and J by 4 bases, with 12 bases left in between. This CDR3 comprises 14 residues. The CDR3 reads CASSFGGSRETQYF. The CDR3 region has the DNA TGTGCCAGCAGCTTTGGGGGCAGCCGAGAGACCCAGTACTTC.

This sequence joins TRBV6-5 and TRBJ1-6; the match to TRBD1 covers 11 bases. CDR3 size: 15 residues. V lost 7 bases and J lost 10; bases outside the gene matches: 9. CDR1 and CDR2 from the germline V gene are MNHEY and SVGAGI. CDR3 DNA sequence: TGTGCCAGCACCAATGGACAGGGGGCAACGTCACCCCTCCACTTT. Translating gives CASTNGQGATSPLHF.

CDR3 sequence reads: CSGGLAGIGDEQFF. For the CDR3, the DNA is TGCAGCGGGGGACTAGCGGGTATAGGGGATGAGCAGTTCTTC. This sequence joins TRBV29-1 and TRBJ2-1; the match to TRBD2 covers 12 bases. CDR1 and CDR2 (germline): SQVTM, ANQGSEA. This CDR3 region has 14 residues. Trimming at V came to 7 bases and at J to 8 bases, leaving 9 bases not matched to a gene.

There are a few counts of this clone. The chain carries TRBV18 and TRBJ1-2, with D possibly being TRBD1 (6 bases). Deletions cut 0 bases from V and 6 bases from J, with 14 bases between. Germline CDR1 KGHSH, CDR2 LQKENI. The CDR3 totals 15 residues. The CDR3 DNA is TGTGCCAGCTCACCACCGAACAGGGCGCGTGATGGCTACACCTTC. Residues: CASSPPNRARDGYTF.

As concerns this clone: The junction does not match germline at one end; this may be a read error. J is TRBJ2-5 and V is TRBV28; 10 nucleotides line up with TRBD2. Germline-derived CDR1 and CDR2 are MDHEN and SYDVKM. The CDR3 runs 17 residues. CDR3 coding DNA: TGTGCCAGCAGTCACCGGGGCCTAGCGGGAGCTCAAGGGACCCAGTACTTC. It codes for CASSHRGLAGAQGTQYF.

CDR3 in amino acids: CASSQERISDSYNEQFF. The DNA of the CDR3 is TGCGCCAGCAGCCAAGAACGGATTAGCGACTCCTACAATGAGCAGTTCTTC. The V call is TRBV4-3, the J call TRBJ2-1; tentative D call: TRBD2 (5 bases). Looked up from germline, CDR1 is LGHNA and CDR2 is YSLEER. Trimming removed 0 bases from V and 0 bases from J, with 12 bases in between. This CDR3 has 17 amino acids.

This chain links TRBV28 with TRBJ2-7; 8 bases agree with TRBD2. This CDR3 spans 15 amino acids. Trimming cost V 2 bases and J 2 bases; bases outside gene matches: 5. Germline assignment: CDR1 MDHEN and CDR2 SYDVKM. This CDR3 is CASSLDGRATYEQYF. DNA for the CDR3: TGTGCCAGCAGTTTAGACGGGAGGGCCACCTACGAGCAGTACTTC.

The gene calls are TRBV5-1 and TRBJ1-3; 7 bases align to TRBD1. J lost 1 base, V lost 4 bases, and 5 bases had no gene match. Per germline, CDR1 SGHRS and CDR2 YFSETQ. The length of the CDR3 is 15 residues. The DNA for the CDR3 is TGCGCCAGCAGCCAGTTACAGGGGTCTGGAAACACCATATATTTT. Its translation: CASSQLQGSGNTIYF. The full variable domain, rest sourced from reference TRBV5-1 and TRBJ1-3, is KAGVTQTPRYLIKTRGQQVTLSCSPISGHRSVSWYQQTPGQGLQFLFEYFSETQRNKGNFPGRFSGRQFSNSRSEMNVSTLELGDSALYLCASSQLQGSGNTIYFGEGSWLTVV.

The V and J genes are TRBV28 and TRBJ1-6; weak D call: TRBD1 (6 bases). Germline V gene lookup returns CDR1 MDHEN and CDR2 SYDVKM. The CDR3 is made up of 15 amino acids. Trimming removed 2 bases from V and 6 bases from J, with 11 bases in between. The CDR3 reads CASSLPTGSNSPLHF. The DNA of the CDR3 is TGTGCCAGCAGTTTACCGACAGGAAGTAATTCACCCCTCCACTTT.

The chain has TRBV6-5 and TRBJ1-1; 7 bases line up with TRBD1. Germline CDR1 MNHEY, CDR2 SVGAGI. J gave up 3 bases and V 5 bases, and 6 bases lay outside the gene matches. The CDR3 has 14 amino acids. CDR3 sequence (DNA): TGTGCCAGCAGTAGGGGGCCCGCGGACACTGAAGCTTTCTTT. This codes for CASSRGPADTEAFF.

A few counts support this clone. Written as DNA, the CDR3 is TGTGCCACCAGCAGGGACAGGTACTCTGGGGCCAACGTCCTGACTTTC. Translating it yields CATSRDRYSGANVLTF. V usage is TRBV15 and J usage is TRBJ2-6; 7 bases are shared with TRBD1. The CDR3 consists of 16 residues. Germline CDR1 is LNHNV and CDR2 is YYDKDF (reference sequence). The junction had 2 bases not matched to a gene; V was cut back by 3 bases and J by 0 bases.

The V and J genes are TRBV10-3 and TRBJ1-5; 8 nucleotides match TRBD1. Trimming at V came to 4 bases and at J to 4 bases, leaving 3 bases not matched to a gene. Germline CDR1 is ENHRY and CDR2 is SYGVKD. The CDR3 is 14 amino acids. DNA of the CDR3: TGTGCCATCAGTGGGGGACAGGTTAATCAGCCCCAGCATTTT. It is translated as CAISGGQVNQPQHF.

This chain uses TRBV27 with TRBJ1-6; 8 bases match TRBD1. This CDR3 is 16 amino acids long. Germline-derived CDR1 and CDR2 are MNHEY and SMNVEV (reference sequence). Trimming at V came to 4 bases and at J to 7 bases, leaving 9 bases not matched to a gene. This chain's CDR3 is CASSSLSRGLNSPLHF. Written as DNA, the CDR3 is TGTGCCAGCAGTTCACTTTCCAGGGGGCTAAATTCACCCCTCCACTTT.

The rearrangement links TRBV27 to TRBJ1-1, with 8 nucleotides matching TRBD1. Losses at the gene ends were 8 bases for V and 3 bases for J; bases not matched to a gene: 17. CDR1 is MNHEY and CDR2 is SMNVEV in the germline V gene (reference sequence). There are 17 residues in the CDR3. This CDR3 is CASASDRDRMMDTEAFF. DNA for the CDR3: TGTGCCAGCGCCTCCGACCGGGACAGGATGATGGACACTGAAGCTTTCTTT.

The chain employs TRBV5-5 and TRBJ2-2; D is ambiguous. V was pared by 2 bases and J by 4 bases, with 9 bases between. Germline values: CDR1 SGHKS, CDR2 YYEKEE (reference sequence). The CDR3 is made up of 14 amino acids. The CDR3, as DNA: TGTGCCAGCAGCTTACGAGGAAGCACCGGGGAGCTGTTTTTT. As protein: CASSLRGSTGELFF. Based on the CDR3 plus reference TRBV5-5 and TRBJ2-2, the full variable domain is DAGVTQSPTHLIKTRGQQVTLRCSPISGHKSVSWYQQVLGQGPQFIFQYYEKEERGRGNFPDRFSARQFPNYSSELNVNALLLGDSALYLCASSLRGSTGELFFGEGSRLTVL.

This clone was observed at least ten times. This chain links TRBV9 with TRBJ1-5; maybe TRBD1 (5 bases). CDR3 length: 15 amino acids. Looked up from germline, CDR1 is SGDLS and CDR2 is YYNGEE. Trimming took off 1 base at V and 5 bases at J, with 13 bases between the two ends. CDR3 residues: CASSVQGLIDQPQHF. CDR3 sequence (DNA): TGTGCCAGCAGCGTACAGGGCCTGATTGATCAGCCCCAGCATTTT. Looking up the rest from reference TRBV9 and TRBJ1-5 gives the full variable domain: DSGVTQTPKHLITATGQRVTLRCSPRSGDLSVYWYQQSLDQGLQFLIQYYNGEERAKGNILERFSAQQFPDLHSELNLSSLELGDSALYFCASSVQGLIDQPQHFGDGTRLSIL.

The CDR3 DNA sequence: TGTGCCAGCAGTTACGCCGGCAGGCAAGAGACCCAGTACTTC. The encoded protein is CASSYAGRQETQYF. This chain connects TRBV6-6 to TRBJ2-5, with D unclear. V was pared by 2 bases and J by 2 bases, with 9 bases between. CDR3 size: 14 residues. Germline assignment: CDR1 MNHNY and CDR2 SVGAGI (reference sequence).

This clone was recorded a few times. V usage is TRBV6-6 and J usage is TRBJ1-1; 10 bases fit TRBD1. The trim removed 4 bases at V and 2 bases at J, leaving 1 base unmatched. Germline V gives CDR1 MNHNY, CDR2 SVGAGI (reference sequence). This CDR3 spans 14 amino acids. CDR3 bases: TGTGCCAGCAGTTGGGACAGGGGTAACACTGAAGCTTTCTTT. Amino acid sequence: CASSWDRGNTEAFF.

The V gene is TRBV5-1, the J gene TRBJ2-3, with D uncertain. The CDR3 has 15 residues. V was shortened by 0 bases and J by 2 bases, with 10 bases between the two germline ends. The V gene's germline CDR1 is SGHRS and CDR2 YFSETQ. CDR3 amino acids: CASSLDLGPTDTQYF. The DNA for the CDR3 is TGCGCCAGCAGCTTGGATCTAGGCCCCACAGATACGCAGTATTTT. The complete variable domain, with remaining parts taken from reference TRBV5-1 and TRBJ2-3, reads KAGVTQTPRYLIKTRGQQVTLSCSPISGHRSVSWYQQTPGQGLQFLFEYFSETQRNKGNFPGRFSGRQFSNSRSEMNVSTLELGDSALYLCASSLDLGPTDTQYFGPGTRLTVL.

As regards this clone: The sample has other DNA sequences that encode this CDR3 too. The chain is built from TRBV5-1 and TRBJ2-7; the D gene is possibly TRBD2 (6 bases). Germline V lookup: CDR1 SGHRS, CDR2 YFSETQ. The CDR3 is 13 amino acids. Trimming cost V 1 base and J 3 bases, with 8 bases left between them. The CDR3 is CASSLSGDYEQYF. CDR3 DNA: TGCGCCAGCAGCTTGTCGGGAGACTACGAGCAGTACTTC.